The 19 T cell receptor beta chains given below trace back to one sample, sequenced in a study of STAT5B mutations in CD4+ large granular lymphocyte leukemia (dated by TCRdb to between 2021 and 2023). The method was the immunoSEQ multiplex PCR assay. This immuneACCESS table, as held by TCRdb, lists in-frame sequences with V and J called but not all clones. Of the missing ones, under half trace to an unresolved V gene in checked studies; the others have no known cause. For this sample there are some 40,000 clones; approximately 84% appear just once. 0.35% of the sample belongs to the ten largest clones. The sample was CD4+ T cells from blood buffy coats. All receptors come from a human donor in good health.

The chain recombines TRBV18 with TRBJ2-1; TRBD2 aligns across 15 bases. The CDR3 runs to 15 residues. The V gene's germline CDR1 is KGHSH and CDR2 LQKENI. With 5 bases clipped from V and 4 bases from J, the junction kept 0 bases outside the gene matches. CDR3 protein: CASSGLAGGYNEQFF. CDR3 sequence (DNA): TGTGCCAGCTCAGGACTAGCGGGAGGGTACAATGAGCAGTTCTTC. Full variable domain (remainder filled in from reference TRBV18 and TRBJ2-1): NAGVMQNPRHLVRRRGQEARLRCSPMKGHSHVYWYRQLPEEGLKFMVYLQKENIIDESGMPKERFSAEFPKEGPSILRIQQVVRGDSAAYFCASSGLAGGYNEQFFGPGTRLTVL.

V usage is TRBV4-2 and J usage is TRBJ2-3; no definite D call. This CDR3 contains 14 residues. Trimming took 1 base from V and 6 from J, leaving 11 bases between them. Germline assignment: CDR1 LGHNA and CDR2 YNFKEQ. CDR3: CASSQGTSADTQYF. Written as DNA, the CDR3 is TGTGCCAGCAGCCAAGGTACAAGTGCCGATACGCAGTATTTT.

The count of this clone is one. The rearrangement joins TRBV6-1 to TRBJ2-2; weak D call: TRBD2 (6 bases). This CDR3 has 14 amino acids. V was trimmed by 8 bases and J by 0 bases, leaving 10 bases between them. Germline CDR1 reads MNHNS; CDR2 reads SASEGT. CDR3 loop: CASHSGANTGELFF. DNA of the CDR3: TGTGCCAGCCATAGCGGCGCGAACACCGGGGAGCTGTTTTTT.

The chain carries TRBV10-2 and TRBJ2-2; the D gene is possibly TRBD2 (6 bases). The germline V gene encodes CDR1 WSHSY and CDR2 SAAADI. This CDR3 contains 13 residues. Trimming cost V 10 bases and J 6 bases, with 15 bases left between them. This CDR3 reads CATVADPAGELFF. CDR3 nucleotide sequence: TGCGCCACCGTAGCGGACCCGGCCGGGGAGCTGTTTTTT.

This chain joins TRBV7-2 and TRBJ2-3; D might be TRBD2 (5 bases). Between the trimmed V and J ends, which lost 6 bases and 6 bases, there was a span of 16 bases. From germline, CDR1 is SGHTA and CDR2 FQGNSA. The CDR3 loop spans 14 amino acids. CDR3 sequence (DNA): TGTGCCAGCAGACTTACGAGCGGTTCGGATACGCAGTATTTT. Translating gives CASRLTSGSDTQYF.

CDR3 sequence: CASSAQTGLAYNEQFF. CDR3 sequence (DNA): TGTGCCAGCAGCGCACAAACGGGACTAGCTTACAATGAGCAGTTCTTC. V usage is TRBV5-6 and J usage is TRBJ2-1; TRBD2 matches at 9 bases. The CDR3 is 16 residues long. The trim removed 4 bases at V and 4 bases at J, leaving 9 bases unmatched. Germline assignment: CDR1 SGHDT and CDR2 YYEEEE.

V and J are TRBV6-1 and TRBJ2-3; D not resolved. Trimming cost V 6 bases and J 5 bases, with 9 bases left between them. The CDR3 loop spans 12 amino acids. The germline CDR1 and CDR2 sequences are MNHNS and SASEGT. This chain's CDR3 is CASSVMEDTQYF. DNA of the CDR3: TGTGCCAGCAGCGTTATGGAAGATACGCAGTATTTT.

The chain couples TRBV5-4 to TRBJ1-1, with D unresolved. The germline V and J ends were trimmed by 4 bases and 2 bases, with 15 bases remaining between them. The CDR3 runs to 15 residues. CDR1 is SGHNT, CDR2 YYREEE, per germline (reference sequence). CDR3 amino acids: CASSPPQILNTEAFF. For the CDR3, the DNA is TGTGCCAGCAGCCCCCCACAGATACTAAACACTGAAGCTTTCTTT.

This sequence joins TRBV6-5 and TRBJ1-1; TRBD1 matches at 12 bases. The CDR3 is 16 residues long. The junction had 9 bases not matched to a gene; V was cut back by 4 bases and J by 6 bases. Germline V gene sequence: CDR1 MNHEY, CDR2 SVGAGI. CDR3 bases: TGTGCCAGCAGTTCATTCCCGGGACAGGGGGCTTCTGAAGCTTTCTTT. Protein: CASSSFPGQGASEAFF.

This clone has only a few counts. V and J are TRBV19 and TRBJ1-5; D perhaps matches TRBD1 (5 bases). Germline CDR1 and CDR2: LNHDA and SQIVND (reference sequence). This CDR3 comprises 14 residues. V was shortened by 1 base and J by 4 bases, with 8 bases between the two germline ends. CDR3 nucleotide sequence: TGTGCCAGTAGTATAGGGTGGGGGAATCAGCCCCAGCATTTT. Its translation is CASSIGWGNQPQHF.

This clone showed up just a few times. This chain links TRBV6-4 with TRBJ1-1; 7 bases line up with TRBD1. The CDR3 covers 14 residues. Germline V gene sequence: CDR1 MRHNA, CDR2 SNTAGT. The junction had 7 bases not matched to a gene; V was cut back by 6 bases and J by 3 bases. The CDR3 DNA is TGTGCCAGCAGCCTTACAGGGGAGGACACTGAAGCTTTCTTT. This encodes CASSLTGEDTEAFF.

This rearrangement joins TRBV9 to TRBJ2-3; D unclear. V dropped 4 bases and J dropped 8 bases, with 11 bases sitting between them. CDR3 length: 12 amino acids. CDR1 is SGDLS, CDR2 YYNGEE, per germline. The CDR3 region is CASSSLSSTQYF. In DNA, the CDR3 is TGTGCCAGCAGCTCCTTAAGTAGTACGCAGTATTTT.

CDR3 in amino acids: CASSLARHFTHNEQFF. The CDR3 DNA is TGTGCCAGCAGCTTGGCCAGACACTTTACACACAATGAGCAGTTCTTC. This chain links TRBV5-8 with TRBJ2-1, with D uncertain. The germline gives CDR1 SGHTS, CDR2 YDEGEE. The CDR3 is 16 amino acids. V was pared by 0 bases and J by 5 bases, with 15 bases between.

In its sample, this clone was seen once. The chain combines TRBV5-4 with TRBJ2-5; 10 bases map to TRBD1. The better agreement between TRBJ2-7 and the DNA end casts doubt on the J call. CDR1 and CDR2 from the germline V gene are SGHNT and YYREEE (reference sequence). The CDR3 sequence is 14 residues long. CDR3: CASSTGQGAYEQYF. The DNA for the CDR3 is TGTGCCAGCAGCACTGGACAGGGGGCCTACGAGCAGTACTTC.

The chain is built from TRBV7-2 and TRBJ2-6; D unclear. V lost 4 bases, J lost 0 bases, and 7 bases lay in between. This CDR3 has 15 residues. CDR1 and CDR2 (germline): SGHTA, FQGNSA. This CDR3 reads CASSSRSSGANVLTF. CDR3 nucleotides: TGTGCCAGCAGCTCCAGGAGCTCTGGGGCCAACGTCCTGACTTTC.

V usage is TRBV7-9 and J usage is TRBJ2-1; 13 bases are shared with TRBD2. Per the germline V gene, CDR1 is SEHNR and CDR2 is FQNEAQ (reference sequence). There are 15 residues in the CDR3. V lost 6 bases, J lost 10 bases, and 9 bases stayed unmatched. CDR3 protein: CASSDTSGRAEEQFF. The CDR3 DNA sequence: TGTGCCAGCAGTGATACTAGCGGGAGGGCCGAGGAGCAGTTCTTC.

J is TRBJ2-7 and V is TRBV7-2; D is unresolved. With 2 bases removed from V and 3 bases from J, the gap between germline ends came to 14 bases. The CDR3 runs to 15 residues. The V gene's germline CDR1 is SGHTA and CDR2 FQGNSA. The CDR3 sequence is CASSLRIDSGYEQYF. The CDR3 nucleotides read TGTGCCAGCAGCTTAAGAATTGACTCGGGCTACGAGCAGTACTTC. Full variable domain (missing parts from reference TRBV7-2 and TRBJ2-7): GAGVSQSPSNKVTEKGKDVELRCDPISGHTALYWYRQSLGQGLEFLIYFQGNSAPDKSGLPSDRFSAERTGGSVSTLTIQRTQQEDSAVYLCASSLRIDSGYEQYFGPGTRLTVT.

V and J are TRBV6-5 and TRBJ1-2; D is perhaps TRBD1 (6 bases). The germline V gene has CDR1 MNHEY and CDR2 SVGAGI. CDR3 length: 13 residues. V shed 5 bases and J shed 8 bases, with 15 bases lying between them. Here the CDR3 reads CASSREQGRGYTF. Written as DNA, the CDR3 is TGTGCCAGCAGTAGGGAACAGGGTCGGGGCTACACCTTC.

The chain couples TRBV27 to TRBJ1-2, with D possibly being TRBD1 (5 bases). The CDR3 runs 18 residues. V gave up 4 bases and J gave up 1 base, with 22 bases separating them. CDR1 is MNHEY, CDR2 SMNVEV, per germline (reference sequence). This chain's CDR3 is CASSSYLPGTPDNYGYTF. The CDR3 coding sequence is TGTGCCAGCAGTTCATACCTACCCGGGACTCCCGATAACTATGGCTACACCTTC.